This is a list of T cell receptor beta chains from one sample in a study of beta chain features in type 1 diabetes. The table came from immunoSEQ multiplex PCR; TCRdb's copy has only in-frame clones and leaves some out. This sample has about 320,000 clones, with 13% to 15% found just once. Input material: central memory CD4+ T cells from blood. The receptors were gathered from a man in his thirties or forties in good health. The CDR3 runs from the conserved cysteine through the conserved F or W. Size is stated for part of the rows, as once, few or many counts, or as a class when the clone is expanded.

>TRBV19|15|few|TRBJ2-1
CASSMDRSSYNEQFF
>TRBV7-2|15|NA|TRBJ2-5
CASSLDRGRKETQYF
>TRBV28|13|NA|TRBJ1-1
CVAYAGKYQEAFF
>TRBV10-3|14|many|TRBJ1-5
CAISDAGGSQPQHF
>TRBV6-5|15|few|TRBJ2-7
CASNPRTSGPYEQYF
>TRBV30|14|few|TRBJ1-2
CAWSRGQPNYGYTF
>TRBV9|14|many|TRBJ2-5
CASSAGTVQETQYF
>TRBV29-1|11|few|TRBJ2-5
CSVVRGETQYF
>TRBV5-1|16|few|TRBJ2-6
CASSPSRSSGANVLTF
>TRBV5-1|12|NA|TRBJ2-7
CASSLASGEQYF
>TRBV9|15|NA|TRBJ2-5
CASSVGTRDQETQYF
>TRBV2|12|NA|TRBJ2-5
CASRKGGETQYF
>TRBV10-3|13|many|TRBJ1-5
CAIMQNSNQPQHF
>TRBV18|12|NA|TRBJ1-2
CASSPDIYGYTF
>TRBV30|14|few|TRBJ1-5
CAWKGRADNQPQHF
>TRBV7-9|14|few|TRBJ2-2
CASSPGTSTGELFF
>TRBV11-2|12|few|TRBJ1-1
CASSSSTTRLSF
>TRBV5-1|15|NA|TRBJ2-2
CASTKGLAGTGELFF
>TRBV30|15|NA|TRBJ2-5
CAWRGDSSRSGTQYF
>TRBV7-2|17|NA|TRBJ2-3
CASSLRATGRATDTQYF
>TRBV5-5|14|few|TRBJ1-4
CASSFGGEGEKLFF
>TRBV6-5|16|few|TRBJ1-2
CASSYDPAITNYGYTF
>TRBV11-2|14|NA|TRBJ2-1
CASSISSTAGEQFF
>TRBV6-5|14|few|TRBJ1-2
CASSPGQSNYGYTF
>TRBV9|15|NA|TRBJ1-2
CASSQGPRTGIGYTF